This T cell receptor beta chain stems from a study of cytomegalovirus exposure and HLA in healthy donors. The wider study: An early data release held tens of millions of unique TCRs from HLA-typed donors. Study results and caveats: V- and J-gene trimming of TCR beta was linked (in a later analysis) to a missense DCLRE1C variant. Being productive about 87% or about 30% of the time was typical of most TCR beta V segments in an earlier analysis.

In its sample, this clone was seen once. Its antigen is not identified. The CDR3 covers 18 residues. The junction had 15 bases not matched to a gene; V was cut back by 1 base and J by 8 bases. Germline V gives CDR1 SEHNR, CDR2 FQNEAQ (reference sequence). In the PCR, 60 Vbeta and 13 Jbeta primers were used. The assay was immunoSEQ multiplex PCR, and TCRdb's table has in-frame clones only and misses some. Seen here are 55,000 to 70,000 clones, around 62% observed once, and the top ten hold roughly 17%. The sample comprised PBMCs. This TCR came from a man aged 40-55 years in good health and CMV-seropositive. The gene calls are TRBV7-9 and TRBJ1-4, with 8 bases matching TRBD1. DNA for the CDR3: TGTGCCAGCAGCTTAGGCCCCCGGACAGGGCGGACAAGAGAAAAACTGTTTTTT. Protein sequence: CASSLGPRTGRTREKLFF.